This TCR beta chain was identified in a study of human T cells and chemical hapten exposure. Across the whole study: TCR yields per sample varied mostly from small pooled library volume differences.

Germline assignment: CDR1 MDHEN and CDR2 SYDVKM. The CDR3 runs to 14 residues. V dropped 2 bases and J dropped 7 bases, with 12 bases sitting between them. Documented time point: healthy volunteer bleed at 2 weeks. It was unfractionated whole blood from which total RNA was extracted. What the library attached to individual cDNA molecules were unique molecular identifiers. Each CDR3 protein gets one entry after TCRdb re-called the RACE reads with MiXCR. The sample contains 35,000 to 50,000 distinct CDR3 sequences, 4.3% of which appear only once. This clonotype was seen at least ten times. The sample taken for sequencing was whole blood. The sequence derives from a female donor in good health. Some clones in this sample may be carry-over from other donors' samples. The V call is TRBV28, the J call TRBJ1-5, with D perhaps TRBD1 (5 bases). CDR3 sequence: CASSLRQGGQPQHF. The CDR3 coding sequence is TGTGCCAGCAGTTTACGGCAGGGTGGCCAGCCCCAGCATTTT.